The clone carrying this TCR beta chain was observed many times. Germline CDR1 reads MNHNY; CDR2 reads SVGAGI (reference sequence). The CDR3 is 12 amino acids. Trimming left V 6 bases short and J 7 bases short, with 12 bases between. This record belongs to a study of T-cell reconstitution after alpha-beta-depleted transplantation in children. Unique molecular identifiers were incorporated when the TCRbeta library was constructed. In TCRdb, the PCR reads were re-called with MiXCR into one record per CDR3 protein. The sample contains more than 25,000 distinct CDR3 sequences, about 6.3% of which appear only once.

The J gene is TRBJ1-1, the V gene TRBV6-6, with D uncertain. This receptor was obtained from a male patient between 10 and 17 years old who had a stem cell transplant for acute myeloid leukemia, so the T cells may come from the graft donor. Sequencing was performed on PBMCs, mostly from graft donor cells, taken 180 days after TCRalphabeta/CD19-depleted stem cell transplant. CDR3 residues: CASRNTWGEAFF. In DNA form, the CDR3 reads TGTGCCAGCAGGAACACATGGGGTGAAGCTTTCTTT.